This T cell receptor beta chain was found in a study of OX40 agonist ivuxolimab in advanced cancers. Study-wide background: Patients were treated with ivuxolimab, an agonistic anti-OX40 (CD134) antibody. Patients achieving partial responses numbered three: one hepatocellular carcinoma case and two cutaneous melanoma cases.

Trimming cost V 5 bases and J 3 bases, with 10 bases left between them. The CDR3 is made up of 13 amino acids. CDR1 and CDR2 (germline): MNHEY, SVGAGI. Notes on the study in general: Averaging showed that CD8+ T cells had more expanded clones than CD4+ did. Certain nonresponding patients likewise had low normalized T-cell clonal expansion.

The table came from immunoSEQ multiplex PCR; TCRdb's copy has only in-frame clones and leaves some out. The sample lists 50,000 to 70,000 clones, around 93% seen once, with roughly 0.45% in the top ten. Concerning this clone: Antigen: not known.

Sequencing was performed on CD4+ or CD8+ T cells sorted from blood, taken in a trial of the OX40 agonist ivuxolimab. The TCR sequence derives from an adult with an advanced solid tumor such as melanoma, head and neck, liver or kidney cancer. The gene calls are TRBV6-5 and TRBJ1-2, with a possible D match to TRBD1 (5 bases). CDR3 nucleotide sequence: TGTGCCAGCAGTACTGGGGCTGACTATGGCTACACCTTC. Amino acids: CASSTGADYGYTF.